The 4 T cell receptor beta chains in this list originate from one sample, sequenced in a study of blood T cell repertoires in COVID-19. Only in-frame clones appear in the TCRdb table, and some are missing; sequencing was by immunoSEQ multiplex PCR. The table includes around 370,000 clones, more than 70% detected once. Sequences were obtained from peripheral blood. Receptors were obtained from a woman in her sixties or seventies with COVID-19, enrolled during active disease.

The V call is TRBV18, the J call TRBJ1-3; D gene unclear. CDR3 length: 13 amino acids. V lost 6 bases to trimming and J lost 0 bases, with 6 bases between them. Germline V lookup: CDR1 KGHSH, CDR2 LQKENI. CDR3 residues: CASSAGSGNTIYF. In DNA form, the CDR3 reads TGTGCCAGCTCGGCAGGCTCTGGAAACACCATATATTTT. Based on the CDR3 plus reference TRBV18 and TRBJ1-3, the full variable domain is NAGVMQNPRHLVRRRGQEARLRCSPMKGHSHVYWYRQLPEEGLKFMVYLQKENIIDESGMPKERFSAEFPKEGPSILRIQQVVRGDSAAYFCASSAGSGNTIYFGEGSWLTVV.

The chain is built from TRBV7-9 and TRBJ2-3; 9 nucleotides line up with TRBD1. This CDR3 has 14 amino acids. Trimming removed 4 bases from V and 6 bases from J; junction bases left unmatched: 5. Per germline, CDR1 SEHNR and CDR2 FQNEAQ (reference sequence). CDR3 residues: CASSSGQGFDTQYF. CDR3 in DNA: TGTGCCAGCAGCTCGGGACAGGGTTTTGATACGCAGTATTTT.

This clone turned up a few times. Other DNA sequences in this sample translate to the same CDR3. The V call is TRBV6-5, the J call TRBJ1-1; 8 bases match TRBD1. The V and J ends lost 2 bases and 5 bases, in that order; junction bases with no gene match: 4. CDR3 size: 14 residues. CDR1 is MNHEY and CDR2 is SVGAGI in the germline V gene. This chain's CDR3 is CASSYGQGATEAFF. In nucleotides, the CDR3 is TGTGCCAGCAGTTACGGGCAGGGGGCGACTGAAGCTTTCTTT.

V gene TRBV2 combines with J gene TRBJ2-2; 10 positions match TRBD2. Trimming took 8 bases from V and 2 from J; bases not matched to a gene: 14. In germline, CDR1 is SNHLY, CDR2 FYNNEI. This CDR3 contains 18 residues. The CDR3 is CASLPYSGGTSNTGELFF. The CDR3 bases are TGTGCCAGCCTTCCCTATAGCGGGGGGACTAGTAACACCGGGGAGCTGTTTTTT.